One and the same sample provided the 32 T cell receptor beta chains below, sequenced in a study of T cells in localized non-small cell lung cancer. Data came from immunoSEQ multiplex PCR; TCRdb stores just in-frame clones and leaves some out. The repertoire holds some 64,000 clones, with about four fifths as singletons. Sequenced material: PBMCs, taken before any cancer treatment. The origin of the receptors is a man aged 35 to 69 with stage II lung adenocarcinoma.

The chain combines TRBV7-9 with TRBJ2-1; a possible D gene is TRBD2 (5 bases). Germline V gene sequence: CDR1 SEHNR, CDR2 FQNEAQ (reference sequence). The length of the CDR3 is 14 residues. V lost 8 bases and J lost 4, with 15 bases in between. Written as DNA, the CDR3 is TGTGCCAGCCTCGAGACTCGGACTTACAATGAGCAGTTCTTC. Translating gives CASLETRTYNEQFF.

The chain carries TRBV5-1 and TRBJ2-3; D not resolved. The ends were cut back, 5 bases at V and 1 base at J, with 2 bases in the middle. The germline V gene encodes CDR1 SGHRS and CDR2 YFSETQ. This CDR3 is built from 11 residues. CDR3 bases: TGCGCCAGCAGGGGCACAGATACGCAGTATTTT. It specifies CASRGTDTQYF.

The chain links TRBV5-1 to TRBJ2-5, with D unclear. This CDR3 comprises 15 residues. Germline CDR1 is SGHRS and CDR2 is YFSETQ. V was trimmed by 4 bases and J by 1 base, leaving 14 bases between them. CDR3 sequence reads: CASSTTSGVQETQYF. The CDR3 region has the DNA TGCGCCAGCAGCACAACATCAGGAGTCCAAGAGACCCAGTACTTC.

This clone was detected only a few times. V and J are TRBV9 and TRBJ2-3; D is undetermined. The CDR3 runs to 14 residues. Germline-derived CDR1 and CDR2 are SGDLS and YYNGEE. With 2 bases removed from V and 2 bases from J, the gap between germline ends came to 9 bases. Written as DNA, the CDR3 is TGTGCCAGCAGCGTTCGGTCTAACACAGATACGCAGTATTTT. It encodes CASSVRSNTDTQYF.

The rearrangement joins TRBV5-1 to TRBJ2-2; D is unresolved. The CDR3 contains 12 residues. V lost 1 base and J 8 bases, leaving 6 bases between the germline ends. CDR1 is SGHRS and CDR2 is YFSETQ in the germline V gene. The CDR3 region has the DNA TGCGCCAGCAGCTTGCAGGAAGGGGAGCTGTTTTTT. Protein sequence: CASSLQEGELFF.

The rearrangement joins TRBV5-4 to TRBJ2-6; no clear D gene. CDR1 is SGHNT and CDR2 is YYREEE in the germline V gene (reference sequence). There are 15 residues in the CDR3. The germline V and J ends were trimmed by 2 bases and 2 bases, with 8 bases remaining between them. CDR3 in DNA: TGTGCCAGCAGCTTTAACGGCGCTGGGGCCAACGTCCTGACTTTC. Its translation: CASSFNGAGANVLTF.

The chain is built from TRBV7-3 and TRBJ2-1; D might be TRBD2 (6 bases). CDR3 length: 14 residues. Looked up from germline, CDR1 is SGHTA and CDR2 is FQGTGA. Trimming took off 5 bases at V and 7 bases at J, with 15 bases between the two ends. The CDR3: CASSPQAGQNEQFF. The CDR3 bases are TGTGCCAGCAGCCCCCAAGCGGGCCAGAATGAGCAGTTCTTC.

The chain couples TRBV13 to TRBJ2-3, with a tentative D call TRBD2 (5 bases). V lost 6 bases to trimming and J lost 2 bases, with 18 bases between them. The CDR3 runs to 16 residues. Germline V lookup: CDR1 PRHDT, CDR2 FYEKMQ (reference sequence). The CDR3 DNA reads TGTGCCAGCAGTCTTATTCGGGGTCTTCCCACAGATACGCAGTATTTT. Translating it yields CASSLIRGLPTDTQYF.

The J gene is TRBJ2-7, the V gene TRBV29-1, with TRBD2 matching 7 bases. Germline V gene lookup returns CDR1 SQVTM and CDR2 ANQGSEA. The CDR3 is 16 residues long. Trimming cost V 0 bases and J 1 base; bases outside gene matches: 9. The CDR3 sequence is CSVEDRSSGRSYEQYF. CDR3 coding DNA: TGCAGCGTTGAAGATCGGAGTAGCGGGCGATCCTACGAGCAGTACTTC.

The V call is TRBV7-9, the J call TRBJ2-3; a weak D match, TRBD2 (5 bases). V lost 1 base and J lost 2, with 10 bases in between. CDR3 size: 15 residues. Germline CDR1 is SEHNR and CDR2 is FQNEAQ (reference sequence). The CDR3 DNA reads as TGTGCCAGCAGCTTAGGGCGGGCTAACACAGATACGCAGTATTTT. As protein: CASSLGRANTDTQYF.

This clone was observed a single time. Other DNA sequences in this sample translate to the same CDR3. The V call is TRBV5-1, the J call TRBJ2-1; no firm D call. Per germline, CDR1 SGHRS and CDR2 YFSETQ. This CDR3 has 13 residues. Trimming left V 0 bases short and J 1 base short, with 2 bases between. CDR3 loop: CASSLGSYNEQFF. The CDR3 bases are TGCGCCAGCAGCTTGGGGTCCTACAATGAGCAGTTCTTC.

The J gene is TRBJ1-5, the V gene TRBV7-9, with 9 nucleotides matching TRBD1. The germline V gene has CDR1 SEHNR and CDR2 FQNEAQ (reference sequence). V trimming: 5 bases; J trimming: 6 bases; junction bases outside the gene matches: 8. The CDR3 is 15 amino acids. For the CDR3, the DNA is TGTGCCAGCAGCCCGGGACAGGGAAATTCTCAGCCCCAGCATTTT. Translating gives CASSPGQGNSQPQHF.

V gene TRBV5-1 combines with J gene TRBJ2-1; the match to TRBD2 covers 9 bases. CDR3 length: 16 amino acids. V dropped 3 bases and J dropped 0; count of bases not matched to a gene: 4. Per germline, CDR1 SGHRS and CDR2 YFSETQ. Here the CDR3 DNA reads TGCGCCAGCAGCTGGGGGACTAGCAACTCCTACAATGAGCAGTTCTTC. Its translation is CASSWGTSNSYNEQFF.

The chain recombines TRBV7-2 with TRBJ1-1; D unclear. The CDR3 extends over 13 amino acids. The V gene's germline CDR1 is SGHTA and CDR2 FQGNSA. With 1 base removed from V and 10 bases from J, the gap between germline ends came to 13 bases. The CDR3 DNA sequence: TGTGCCAGCAGCTTAGGATACGGGAGCCGAGCTTTCTTT. The encoded protein is CASSLGYGSRAFF.

With respect to this clone: Mismatch with germline at one junction end may stem from a read error. The V call is TRBV7-9, the J call TRBJ2-1; tentative D call: TRBD2 (5 bases). The CDR3 contains 11 residues. Germline CDR1 is SEHNR and CDR2 is FQNEAQ (reference sequence). Written as DNA, the CDR3 is TGTGCCAGCAGCCTAAGCGGTTCCATCCTCTTC. Protein sequence: CASSLSGSILF. The full variable domain, in which reference TRBV7-9 and TRBJ2-1 provide the parts outside the CDR3, is DTGVSQNPRHKITKRGQNVTFRCDPISEHNRLYWYRQTLGQGPEFLTYFQNEAQLEKSRLLSDRFSAERPKGSFSTLEIQRTEQGDSAMYLCASSLSGSILFGPGTRLTVL.

V gene TRBV5-1 combines with J gene TRBJ2-5; possible D gene TRBD2, 5 bases. The V gene lost 0 bases and the J gene lost 1 base, with 13 bases spanning the gap. CDR3 length: 16 residues. Germline CDR1 reads SGHRS; CDR2 reads YFSETQ. CDR3: CASSLASSGLQETQYF. The CDR3 DNA follows: TGCGCCAGCAGCTTGGCCAGCAGCGGACTCCAAGAGACCCAGTACTTC.

This clone was picked up a small number of times. V usage is TRBV7-2 and J usage is TRBJ2-1; D not certain. Trimming left V 2 bases short and J 2 bases short, with 10 bases between. Per germline, CDR1 SGHTA and CDR2 FQGNSA. The CDR3 runs to 15 residues. CDR3 nucleotide sequence: TGTGCCAGCAGCTTATCCCCTGGGACCTACAATGAGCAGTTCTTC. This gives the protein CASSLSPGTYNEQFF.

This clone was counted a few times. The chain employs TRBV19 and TRBJ2-7; D unclear. CDR1 is LNHDA, CDR2 SQIVND, per germline (reference sequence). This CDR3 comprises 16 residues. Trimming cost V 4 bases and J 2 bases, with 18 bases left between them. The CDR3 DNA is TGTGCCAGTAGTAGGAGTCACCTATTTGGTCCCTACGAGCAGTACTTC. Translation gives CASSRSHLFGPYEQYF. Based on the CDR3 plus reference TRBV19 and TRBJ2-7, the full variable domain is DGGITQSPKYLFRKEGQNVTLSCEQNLNHDAMYWYRQDPGQGLRLIYYSQIVNDFQKGDIAEGYSVSREKKESFPLTVTSAQKNPTAFYLCASSRSHLFGPYEQYFGPGTRLTVT.

This clone counts as medium-sized (0.01 to 0.1%). The rearrangement joins TRBV5-1 to TRBJ1-1, with unresolved D. Deletions cut 0 bases from V and 0 bases from J, with 6 bases between. From germline, CDR1 is SGHRS and CDR2 YFSETQ. The CDR3 is 14 residues long. The CDR3 DNA sequence: TGCGCCAGCAGCTTGGACGGCATGAACACTGAAGCTTTCTTT. Translation gives CASSLDGMNTEAFF.

The chain couples TRBV9 to TRBJ2-1; D call uncertain. CDR3 length: 17 amino acids. Deletions cut 0 bases from V and 0 bases from J, with 13 bases between. CDR1 is SGDLS, CDR2 YYNGEE, per germline. The CDR3 is CASSVGVRGSSYNEQFF. Here the CDR3 DNA reads TGTGCCAGCAGCGTAGGAGTTCGCGGTAGCTCCTACAATGAGCAGTTCTTC. The entire variable domain, with the rest obtained from reference TRBV9 and TRBJ2-1, is as follows: DSGVTQTPKHLITATGQRVTLRCSPRSGDLSVYWYQQSLDQGLQFLIQYYNGEERAKGNILERFSAQQFPDLHSELNLSSLELGDSALYFCASSVGVRGSSYNEQFFGPGTRLTVL.

Points on this clone: The junction departs from germline at one end; a sequencing error may be responsible. Other DNA sequences in this sample translate to the same CDR3. This rearrangement joins TRBV29-1 to TRBJ1-2, with D maybe TRBD1 (5 bases). This CDR3 region has 10 residues. The germline V gene encodes CDR1 SQVTM and CDR2 ANQGSEA. The CDR3 nucleotides are TGCAGCGTTGAAGGGTGGGGTGGGACTTTC. Its translation is CSVEGWGGTF.

The chain has TRBV18 and TRBJ2-3, with 8 bases lining up with TRBD2. This CDR3 has 18 residues. The V gene end was trimmed by 0 bases and the J gene end by 1 base; junction bases not matched to a gene: 9. Germline CDR1 reads KGHSH; CDR2 reads LQKENI. DNA for the CDR3: TGTGCCAGCTCACCACCCAGCGGGAGAGTTTCCGGCACAGATACGCAGTATTTT. Amino acids: CASSPPSGRVSGTDTQYF.

This chain links TRBV11-2 with TRBJ2-3; D assignment may be TRBD1 or TRBD2 (5 bases each). From germline, CDR1 is SGHAT and CDR2 FQNNGV. V lost 1 base to trimming and J lost 10 bases, with 9 bases between them. The CDR3 runs 12 residues. In nucleotides, the CDR3 is TGTGCCAGCAGCTTAGGGGGGAGCGCGCAGTATTTT. Amino acid sequence: CASSLGGSAQYF.

The rearrangement uses TRBV30 and TRBJ1-2; D unclear. This CDR3 comprises 15 residues. Deletions cut 2 bases from V and 2 bases from J, with 15 bases between. CDR1 and CDR2 from the germline V gene are GTSNPN and SVGIG (reference sequence). For the CDR3, the DNA is TGTGCCTGGAGTTTAATCCTGACTCAGAACTATGGCTACACCTTC. It specifies CAWSLILTQNYGYTF. The variable domain in full, with the rest retrieved from reference TRBV30 and TRBJ1-2, is SQTIHQWPATLVQPVGSPLSLECTVEGTSNPNLYWYRQAAGRGLQLLFYSVGIGQISSEVPQNLSASRPQDRQFILSSKKLLLSDSGFYLCAWSLILTQNYGYTFGSGTRLTVV.

The rearrangement joins TRBV7-9 to TRBJ1-1; D may be TRBD1 (6 bases). The germline V gene encodes CDR1 SEHNR and CDR2 FQNEAQ (reference sequence). V was trimmed by 5 bases and J by 4 bases, leaving 17 bases between them. The CDR3 consists of 15 residues. CDR3 loop: CASSIYRDYFTEAFF. The CDR3 nucleotides read TGTGCCAGCAGCATCTACAGGGACTACTTCACTGAAGCTTTCTTT.

V gene TRBV25-1 combines with J gene TRBJ2-7, with 9 bases matching TRBD1. The CDR3 is 15 residues long. V was clipped by 5 bases and J by 2 bases; unmatched bases: 7. Germline V CDR1 and CDR2: MGHDK, SYGVNS. The CDR3 DNA is TGTGCCAGCAGTAATCCGGGACAGGGTGCCTACGAGCAGTACTTC. Encoded protein: CASSNPGQGAYEQYF.

The chain joins TRBV6-5 to TRBJ1-4; the D gene is possibly TRBD1 (6 bases). CDR1 is MNHEY and CDR2 is SVGAGI in the germline V gene. This CDR3 is 15 amino acids long. Trimming shortened V by 6 bases and J by 3 bases, and 14 bases separated the two germline ends. CDR3 loop: CASRAGQTSNEKLFF. The CDR3 bases are TGTGCCAGCAGGGCTGGACAGACTTCTAATGAAAAACTGTTTTTT.

This clone has more than one count but fewer than ten. This rearrangement joins TRBV13 to TRBJ2-7; a weak D match, TRBD1 (6 bases). The CDR3 runs to 14 residues. V was shortened by 5 bases and J by 2 bases, with 13 bases between the two germline ends. Germline-derived CDR1 and CDR2 are PRHDT and FYEKMQ (reference sequence). Here the CDR3 reads CASSMLDRPYEQYF. The CDR3 DNA follows: TGTGCCAGCAGCATGCTGGACAGACCCTACGAGCAGTACTTC.

The chain carries TRBV18 and TRBJ2-3; D is unclear. This CDR3 is 14 amino acids long. CDR1 is KGHSH, CDR2 LQKENI, per germline. Between the trimmed V and J ends, which lost 6 bases and 5 bases, there was a span of 15 bases. As DNA, the CDR3 is TGTGCCAGCTCTTCGGCGGTGAGAGGAGATACGCAGTATTTT. This gives the protein CASSSAVRGDTQYF.

The V gene is TRBV7-9, the J gene TRBJ2-2; 9 bases are a match to TRBD1. The CDR3 runs to 15 residues. The J segment lost 5 bases and the V segment lost 5 bases, leaving 6 bases of the junction unmatched. The germline V gene has CDR1 SEHNR and CDR2 FQNEAQ (reference sequence). As DNA, the CDR3 is TGTGCCAGCAGCCCTGGGACAGGGAAAACCGGGGAGCTGTTTTTT. Its protein is CASSPGTGKTGELFF.

The V and J genes are TRBV7-9 and TRBJ1-1, with D uncertain. CDR3 length equals 13 residues. CDR1 SEHNR and CDR2 FQNEAQ come from the germline V gene (reference sequence). V gave up 3 bases and J gave up 5 bases, with 10 bases separating them. CDR3 loop: CASSLVGVTEAFF. The CDR3 nucleotides read TGTGCCAGCAGCTTGGTCGGAGTGACTGAAGCTTTCTTT.

The chain uses TRBV12-5 and TRBJ1-5; D uncertain. Germline V gene data show CDR1 as LGHNT and CDR2 as FRNRAP. The ends were cut back, 3 bases at V and 7 bases at J, with 10 bases in the middle. The CDR3 totals 13 residues. This CDR3 reads CASGFSGGQPQHF. The CDR3 bases are TGTGCTAGTGGTTTTTCGGGTGGACAGCCCCAGCATTTT.